The following is a T cell receptor beta chain sequence with its context. The target antigen is unknown. This sample was included in a study of cytomegalovirus exposure and HLA in healthy donors. The germline V gene has CDR1 SGHDT and CDR2 YYEEEE. The CDR3 sequence is 15 residues long. Trimming at V came to 2 bases and at J to 3 bases, leaving 5 bases not matched to a gene. The PCR used 60 Vbeta and 13 Jbeta primers. Data came from immunoSEQ multiplex PCR; TCRdb stores just in-frame clones and leaves some out. The sample holds about 130,000 clones, about 86% seen once. The study's findings and limits: Specificity for CMV antigens was confirmed in vitro for three of the CMV-associated chains.

Sequencing used PBMCs. The clonotype comes from a young woman in good health and CMV-seronegative. The chain carries TRBV5-6 and TRBJ2-3; 8 nucleotides agree with TRBD1. CDR3 region: CASSLRTGRTDTQYF. The CDR3 coding sequence is TGTGCCAGCAGCTTAAGGACAGGGCGAACAGATACGCAGTATTTT.